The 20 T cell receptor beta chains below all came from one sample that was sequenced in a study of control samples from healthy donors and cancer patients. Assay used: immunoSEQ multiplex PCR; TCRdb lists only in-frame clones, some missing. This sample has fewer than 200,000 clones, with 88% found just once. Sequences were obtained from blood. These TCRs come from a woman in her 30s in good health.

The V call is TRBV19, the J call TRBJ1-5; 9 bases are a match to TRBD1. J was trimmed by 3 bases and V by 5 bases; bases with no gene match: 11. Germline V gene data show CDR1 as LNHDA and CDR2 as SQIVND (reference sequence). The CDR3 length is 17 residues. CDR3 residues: CASSLDTGTGINQPQHF. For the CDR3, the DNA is TGTGCCAGTAGTCTCGACACCGGGACAGGGATCAATCAGCCCCAGCATTTT. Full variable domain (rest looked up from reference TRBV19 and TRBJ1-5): DGGITQSPKYLFRKEGQNVTLSCEQNLNHDAMYWYRQDPGQGLRLIYYSQIVNDFQKGDIAEGYSVSREKKESFPLTVTSAQKNPTAFYLCASSLDTGTGINQPQHFGDGTRLSIL.

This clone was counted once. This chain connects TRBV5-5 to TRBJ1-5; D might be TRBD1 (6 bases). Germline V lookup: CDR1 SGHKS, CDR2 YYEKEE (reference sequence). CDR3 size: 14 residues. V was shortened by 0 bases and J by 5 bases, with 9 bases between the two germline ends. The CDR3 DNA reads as TGTGCCAGCAGCTTGGCGGGGGGGCATCAGCCCCAGCATTTT. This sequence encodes CASSLAGGHQPQHF.

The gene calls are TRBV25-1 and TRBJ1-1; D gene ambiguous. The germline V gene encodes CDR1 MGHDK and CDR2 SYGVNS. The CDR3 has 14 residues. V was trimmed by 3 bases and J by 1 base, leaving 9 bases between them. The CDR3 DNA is TGTGCCAGCAGTGACCTGGGCCAGAACACTGAAGCTTTCTTT. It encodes CASSDLGQNTEAFF. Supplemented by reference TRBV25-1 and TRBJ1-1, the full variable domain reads EADIYQTPRYLVIGTGKKITLECSQTMGHDKMYWYQQDPGMELHLIHYSYGVNSTEKGDLSSESTVSRIRTEHFPLTLESARPSHTSQYLCASSDLGQNTEAFFGQGTRLTVV.

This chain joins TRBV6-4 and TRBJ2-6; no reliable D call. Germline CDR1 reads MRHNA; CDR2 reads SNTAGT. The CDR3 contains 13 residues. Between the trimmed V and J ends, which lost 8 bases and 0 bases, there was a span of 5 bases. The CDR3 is CASRNSGANVLTF. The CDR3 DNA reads TGTGCCAGCCGGAACTCTGGGGCCAACGTCCTGACTTTC.

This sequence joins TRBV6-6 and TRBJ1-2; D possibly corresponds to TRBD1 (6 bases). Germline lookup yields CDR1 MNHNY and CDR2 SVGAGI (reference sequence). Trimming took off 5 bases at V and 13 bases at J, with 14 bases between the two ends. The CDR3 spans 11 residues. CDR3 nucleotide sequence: TGTGCCAGCAGTCTCCAACGACAGGCCACCTTC. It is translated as CASSLQRQATF.

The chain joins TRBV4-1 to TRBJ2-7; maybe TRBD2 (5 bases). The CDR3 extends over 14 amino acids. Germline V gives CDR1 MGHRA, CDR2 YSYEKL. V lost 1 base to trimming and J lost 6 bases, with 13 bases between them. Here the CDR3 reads CASSQGMGVGEQYV. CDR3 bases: TGCGCCAGCAGCCAAGGTATGGGAGTTGGCGAGCAGTACGTC.

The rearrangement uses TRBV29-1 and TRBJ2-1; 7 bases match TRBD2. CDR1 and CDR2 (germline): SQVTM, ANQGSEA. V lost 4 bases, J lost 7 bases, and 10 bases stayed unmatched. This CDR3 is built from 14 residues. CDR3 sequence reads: CSVGSAGSSNEQFF. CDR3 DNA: TGCAGCGTTGGCTCAGCGGGGTCGAGTAATGAGCAGTTCTTC.

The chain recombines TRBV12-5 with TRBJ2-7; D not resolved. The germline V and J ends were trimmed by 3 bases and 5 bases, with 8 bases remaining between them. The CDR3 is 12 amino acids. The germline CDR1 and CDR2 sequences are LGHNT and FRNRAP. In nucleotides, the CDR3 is TGTGCTAGTGGTTTTGACAAGGACGAGCAGTACTTC. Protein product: CASGFDKDEQYF.

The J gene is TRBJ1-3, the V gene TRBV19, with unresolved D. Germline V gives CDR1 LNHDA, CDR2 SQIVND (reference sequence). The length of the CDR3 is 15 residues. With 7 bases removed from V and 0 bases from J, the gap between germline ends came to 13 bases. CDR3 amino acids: CASTTDWSSGNTIYF. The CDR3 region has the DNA TGTGCCAGTACCACGGACTGGAGCTCTGGAAACACCATATATTTT.

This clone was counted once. The CDR3 DNA reads TGTGCCAGCAGCTTAGACCCGGGGATTTACAATGAGCAGTTCTTC. Its protein product is CASSLDPGIYNEQFF. V is TRBV7-2 and J is TRBJ2-1, with D tentatively TRBD2 (5 bases). Trimming took off 1 base at V and 4 bases at J, with 11 bases between the two ends. This CDR3 is 15 amino acids long. Germline V gene lookup returns CDR1 SGHTA and CDR2 FQGNSA.

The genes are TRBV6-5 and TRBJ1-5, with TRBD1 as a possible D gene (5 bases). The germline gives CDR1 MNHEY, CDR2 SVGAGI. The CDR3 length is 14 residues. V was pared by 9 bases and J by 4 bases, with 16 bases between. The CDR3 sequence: CASGAGRDNQPQHF. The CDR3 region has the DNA TGTGCCAGTGGAGCAGGGAGGGATAATCAGCCCCAGCATTTT.

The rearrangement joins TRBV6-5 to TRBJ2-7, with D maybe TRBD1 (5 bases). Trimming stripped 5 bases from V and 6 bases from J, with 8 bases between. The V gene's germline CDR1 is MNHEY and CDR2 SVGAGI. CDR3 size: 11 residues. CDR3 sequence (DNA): TGTGCCAGCAGTCAGGGTCTCGAGCAGTACTTC. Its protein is CASSQGLEQYF.

Here the CDR3 DNA reads TGTGCCAGCAGTTTATGGGCCAGGGGGAGCGACGAGCAGTACTTC. Its protein is CASSLWARGSDEQYF. This chain uses TRBV27 with TRBJ2-7; 7 nucleotides align to TRBD1. Trimming took 1 base from V and 5 from J; bases not matched to a gene: 8. CDR3 size: 15 residues. From germline, CDR1 is MNHEY and CDR2 SMNVEV (reference sequence).

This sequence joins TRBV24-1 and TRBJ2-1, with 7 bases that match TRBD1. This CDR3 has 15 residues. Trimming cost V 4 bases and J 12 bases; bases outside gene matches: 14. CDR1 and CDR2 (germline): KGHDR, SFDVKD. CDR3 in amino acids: CATSDSQTGRPRQFF. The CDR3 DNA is TGTGCCACCAGTGACTCCCAGACAGGGCGCCCCCGGCAGTTCTTC.

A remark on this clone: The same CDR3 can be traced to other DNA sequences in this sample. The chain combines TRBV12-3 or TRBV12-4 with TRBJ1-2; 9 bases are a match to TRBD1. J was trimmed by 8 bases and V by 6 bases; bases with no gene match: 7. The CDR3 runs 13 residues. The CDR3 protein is CASSLTGGGGYTF. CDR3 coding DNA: TGTGCCAGCAGCCTCACAGGGGGCGGGGGCTACACCTTC.

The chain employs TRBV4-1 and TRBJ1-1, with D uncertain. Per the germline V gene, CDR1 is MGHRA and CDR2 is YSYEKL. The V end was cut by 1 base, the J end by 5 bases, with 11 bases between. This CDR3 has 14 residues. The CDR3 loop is CASSQGPFGTEAFF. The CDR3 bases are TGCGCCAGCAGCCAAGGACCTTTTGGGACTGAAGCTTTCTTT.

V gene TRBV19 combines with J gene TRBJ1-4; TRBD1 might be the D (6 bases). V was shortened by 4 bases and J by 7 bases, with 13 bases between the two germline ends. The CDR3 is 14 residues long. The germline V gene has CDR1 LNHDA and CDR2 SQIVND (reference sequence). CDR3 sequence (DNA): TGTGCCAGTAGTACGCAAAGGGGGAGTGAAAAACTGTTTTTT. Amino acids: CASSTQRGSEKLFF.

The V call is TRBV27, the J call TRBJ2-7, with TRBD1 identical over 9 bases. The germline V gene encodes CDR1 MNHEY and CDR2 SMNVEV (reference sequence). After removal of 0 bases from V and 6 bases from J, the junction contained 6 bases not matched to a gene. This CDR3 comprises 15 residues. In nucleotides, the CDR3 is TGTGCCAGCAGTTTATCGAGACAGGGGGTAGGCGAGCAGTACTTC. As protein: CASSLSRQGVGEQYF.

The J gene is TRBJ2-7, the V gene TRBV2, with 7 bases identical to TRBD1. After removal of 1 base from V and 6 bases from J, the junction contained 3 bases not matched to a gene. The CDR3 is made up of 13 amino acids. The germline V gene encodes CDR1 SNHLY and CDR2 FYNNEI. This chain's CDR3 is CASSEEKGAEQYV. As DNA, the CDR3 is TGTGCCAGCAGTGAAGAAAAGGGGGCCGAGCAGTACGTC.

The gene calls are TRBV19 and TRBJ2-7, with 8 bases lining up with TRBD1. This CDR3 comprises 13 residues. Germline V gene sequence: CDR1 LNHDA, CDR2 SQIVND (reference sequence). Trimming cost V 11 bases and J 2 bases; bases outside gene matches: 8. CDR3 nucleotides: TGTGCCTCGTCTGCAGGGGGCACCTACGAGCAGTACGTC. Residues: CASSAGGTYEQYV.